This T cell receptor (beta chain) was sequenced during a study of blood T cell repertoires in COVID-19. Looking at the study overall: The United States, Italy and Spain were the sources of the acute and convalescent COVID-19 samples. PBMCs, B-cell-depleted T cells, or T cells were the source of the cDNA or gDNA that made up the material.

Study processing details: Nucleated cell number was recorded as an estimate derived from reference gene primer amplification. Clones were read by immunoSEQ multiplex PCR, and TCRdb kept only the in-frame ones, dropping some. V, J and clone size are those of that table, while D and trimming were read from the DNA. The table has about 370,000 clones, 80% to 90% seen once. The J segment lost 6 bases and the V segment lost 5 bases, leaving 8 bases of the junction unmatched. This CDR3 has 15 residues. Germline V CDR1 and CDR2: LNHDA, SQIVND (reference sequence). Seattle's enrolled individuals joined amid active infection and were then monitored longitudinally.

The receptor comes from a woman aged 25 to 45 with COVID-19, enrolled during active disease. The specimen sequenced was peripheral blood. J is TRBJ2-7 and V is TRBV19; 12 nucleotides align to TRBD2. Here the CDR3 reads CASSSTSGGTAEQYF. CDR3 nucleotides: TGTGCCAGTAGTTCTACTAGCGGGGGGACCGCCGAGCAGTACTTC.